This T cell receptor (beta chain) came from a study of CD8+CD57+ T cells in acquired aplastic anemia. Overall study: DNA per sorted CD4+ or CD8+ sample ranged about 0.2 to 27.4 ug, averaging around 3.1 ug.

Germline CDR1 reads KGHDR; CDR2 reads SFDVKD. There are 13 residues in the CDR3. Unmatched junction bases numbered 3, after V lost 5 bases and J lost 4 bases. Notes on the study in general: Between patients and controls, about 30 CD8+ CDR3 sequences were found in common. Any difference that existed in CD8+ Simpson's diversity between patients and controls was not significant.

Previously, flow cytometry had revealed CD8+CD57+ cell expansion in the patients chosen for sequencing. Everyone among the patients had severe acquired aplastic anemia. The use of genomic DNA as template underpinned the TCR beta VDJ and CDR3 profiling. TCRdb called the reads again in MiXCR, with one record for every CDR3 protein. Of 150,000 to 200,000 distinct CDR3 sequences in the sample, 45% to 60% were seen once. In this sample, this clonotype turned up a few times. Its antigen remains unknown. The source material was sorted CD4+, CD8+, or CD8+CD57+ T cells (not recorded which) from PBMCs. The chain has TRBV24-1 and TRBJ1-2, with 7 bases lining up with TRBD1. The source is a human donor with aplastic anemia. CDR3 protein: CATSGGTAYGYTF. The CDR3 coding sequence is TGTGCCACCAGTGGAGGGACAGCCTATGGCTACACCTTC.